This T cell receptor beta chain was sequenced for a study of T cell responses to AZD1222 COVID-19 vaccine. This CDR3 is 14 amino acids long. V lost 2 bases, J lost 8 bases, and 13 bases lay in between. Germline assignment: CDR1 SGDLS and CDR2 YYNGEE. General study results and limits: In the spike-specific TCR repertoire, nearly half reportedly target unmutated variant regions. Donors were mostly white British, more females; clonal diversity possibly underestimated. At baseline, seropositivity was found in only a handful of AZD1222 recipients. Spike-wide vaccine-associated CD4 TCRs dominated at 160-218 and 743-854.

Assay used: immunoSEQ multiplex PCR; TCRdb lists only in-frame clones, some missing. Of roughly 120,000 clones detected, roughly 87% appear once; the ten largest clones hold 6% to 8%. As concerns this clone: Its antigen is currently unknown.

The chain is built from TRBV9 and TRBJ1-4; D call uncertain. The sequencing here drew on peripheral blood, taken on day 0 of AZD1222 vaccination. The TCR was taken from an adult in good health. CDR3 in DNA: TGTGCCAGCAGCGTGTCCGGGGTCCACGAAAAACTGTTTTTT. It codes for CASSVSGVHEKLFF.